Sequencing of this T cell receptor beta chain was carried out in a study of shared clonotypes between healthy human individuals. Produced via immunoSEQ multiplex PCR; TCRdb's table is partial and in-frame only. This table has approximately 400,000 clones, around 96% appearing once. Study results and caveats: Shared clonotypes across all four donors exceeded non-shared ones in generation probability.

Concerning this clone itself: Antigen specificity is unknown.

Sample: memory CD8+ T cells sorted from blood. The subset here: CD45RO+ cells pooled with CCR7-negative TemRA cells. The sequence came from a man aged 25-40 years in good health.

Here the CDR3 reads CASSLDGQGRSPLHF. In nucleotides, the CDR3 is TGTGCCAGCAGCTTAGACGGCCAGGGTCGATCACCCCTCCACTTT. The chain combines TRBV11-2 with TRBJ1-6, with D perhaps matching TRBD1 (5 bases). The CDR3 spans 15 residues. The germline V and J ends were trimmed by 0 bases and 10 bases, with 13 bases remaining between them. Germline CDR1 is SGHAT and CDR2 is FQNNGV.